This entry features one TCR beta chain sequence. TCRdb passed the reads through MiXCR, listing each CDR3 protein once. The sample has 200,000 to 250,000 distinct CDR3 sequences, about 23% seen once. These data are taken from a study of T cell repertoires in cytomegalovirus infection. CDR3 size: 18 residues. With 1 base removed from V and 11 bases from J, the gap between germline ends came to 24 bases. Germline CDR1 is SGHTA and CDR2 is FQGNSA. The material sequenced was CD8+ T cells from PBMCs. V gene TRBV7-2 combines with J gene TRBJ1-6, with D possibly matching TRBD1 (6 bases). This TCR came from a human donor in good health (CMV status not recorded). Some clones in this sample may be carry-over from other donors' samples. CDR3 region: CASSLVSLQGSSVAPLHF. The CDR3 DNA reads as TGTGCCAGCAGCTTAGTGTCCTTACAGGGATCCTCCGTAGCACCCCTCCACTTT.